What follows describes a single TCR beta chain. How the authors handled the data: For nucleated cells, counts were estimated from reference gene primer amplification. This table comes from immunoSEQ multiplex PCR, and its TCRdb copy is limited to in-frame clones, with some not included. V and J calls plus clone size are reproduced from that table; the DNA served to infer D and trimming. This table holds 95,000 to 150,000 clones, about 78% found once. The entry originates in a study of blood T cell repertoires in COVID-19. Overall study: Acute and convalescent COVID-19 specimens originated in the United States, Italy and Spain. Sample material is recorded as cDNA or gDNA derived from T cells, B-cell-depleted T cells, or PBMCs.

Germline values: CDR1 SQVTM, CDR2 ANQGSEA. The length of the CDR3 is 14 residues. With 0 bases removed from V and 3 bases from J, the gap between germline ends came to 11 bases. This receptor was taken from a man between 65 and 85 years old with acute or convalescent COVID-19. The chain employs TRBV29-1 and TRBJ1-2, with D possibly matching TRBD1 (5 bases). Source material: peripheral blood. The CDR3 spells CSVEELSGDYGYTF. The CDR3 DNA is TGCAGCGTTGAAGAATTATCGGGGGACTATGGCTACACCTTC.